The 11 T cell receptor beta chains below all came from one sample that was sequenced in a study of blood T cell repertoires in COVID-19. TCRdb keeps only in-frame clones here, not all; method: immunoSEQ multiplex PCR. The sample holds more than 95,000 clones; more than 75% are singletons and the top ten take 1.5% to 1.7%. Material: peripheral blood. These receptors came from a human donor in a cohort sampled during active COVID-19.

This clone was detected once. The V gene is TRBV2, the J gene TRBJ1-1, with TRBD1 matching over 8 bases. Unmatched junction bases numbered 3, after V lost 5 bases and J lost 7 bases. The CDR3 length is 12 residues. CDR1 and CDR2 from the germline V gene are SNHLY and FYNNEI. Here the CDR3 reads CASSPDRDEAFF. As DNA, the CDR3 is TGTGCCAGCAGTCCGGACAGGGATGAAGCTTTCTTT. The full variable domain, completed using reference TRBV2 and TRBJ1-1, is EPEVTQTPSHQVTQMGQEVILRCVPISNHLYFYWYRQILGQKVEFLVSFYNNEISEKSEIFDDQFSVERPDGSNFTLKIRSTKLEDSAMYFCASSPDRDEAFFGQGTRLTVV.

The rearrangement uses TRBV6-5 and TRBJ2-7; 8 bases agree with TRBD2. Trimming at V came to 6 bases and at J to 4 bases, leaving 8 bases not matched to a gene. CDR1 is MNHEY, CDR2 SVGAGI, per germline. The CDR3 consists of 14 residues. The CDR3 nucleotides are TGTGCCAGCAGCAATAGCGGGACCTTTTACGAGCAGTACTTC. It encodes CASSNSGTFYEQYF.

The chain links TRBV4-2 to TRBJ1-2; D possibly corresponds to TRBD1 (5 bases). From germline, CDR1 is LGHNA and CDR2 YNFKEQ. CDR3 length: 15 residues. V lost 5 bases and J 2 bases, leaving 15 bases between the germline ends. The DNA for the CDR3 is TGTGCCAGCAGCTCCGCAGGGTTGGCAAACTATGGCTACACCTTC. As protein: CASSSAGLANYGYTF.

The chain couples TRBV5-1 to TRBJ2-5, with 8 nucleotides matching TRBD2. The germline gives CDR1 SGHRS, CDR2 YFSETQ. Trimming at V came to 5 bases and at J to 5 bases, leaving 11 bases not matched to a gene. This CDR3 spans 15 amino acids. The CDR3 nucleotides are TGCGCCAGCAGGACCCCGGGACTAGGGGAGGAGACCCAGTACTTC. Translated: CASRTPGLGEETQYF.

The chain combines TRBV6-5 with TRBJ2-3, with TRBD1 matching 7 bases. With V trimmed by 0 bases and J by 7 bases, 10 bases remained unmatched. The germline gives CDR1 MNHEY, CDR2 SVGAGI. CDR3 size: 16 residues. The CDR3: CASSYSRTGSGHTQYF. The CDR3 region has the DNA TGTGCCAGCAGTTACTCTCGGACAGGATCCGGGCATACGCAGTATTTT.

The gene calls are TRBV2 and TRBJ2-3; 12 positions match TRBD2. The V gene's germline CDR1 is SNHLY and CDR2 FYNNEI. The CDR3 is 17 residues long. With V trimmed by 8 bases and J by 7 bases, 16 bases remained unmatched. This chain's CDR3 is CASSPSRASGRAYTQYF. CDR3 sequence (DNA): TGTGCCAGCTCCCCATCGAGGGCTAGCGGGAGGGCATATACGCAGTATTTT.

The chain uses TRBV20-1 and TRBJ2-3; D unclear. The CDR3 runs 11 residues. Germline CDR1 and CDR2: DFQATT and SNEGSKA (reference sequence). Trimming took 1 base from V and 5 from J, leaving 4 bases between them. CDR3 sequence (DNA): TGCAGTGCTAGAGTCATAGATACGCAGTATTTT. Protein: CSARVIDTQYF.

A single count supports this clone. The chain is built from TRBV5-1 and TRBJ1-2; unclear D gene. This CDR3 comprises 13 residues. V was clipped by 0 bases and J by 5 bases, with 8 bases between them. CDR1 and CDR2 from the germline V gene are SGHRS and YFSETQ. Here the CDR3 reads CASSLESGYGYTF. The CDR3 DNA is TGCGCCAGCAGCTTGGAATCGGGGTATGGCTACACCTTC.

The chain recombines TRBV7-9 with TRBJ2-7; 11 bases align to TRBD2. The CDR3 sequence is 15 residues long. The germline CDR1 and CDR2 sequences are SEHNR and FQNEAQ (reference sequence). V lost 7 bases, J lost 2 bases, and 7 bases stayed unmatched. The CDR3 region is CASTPGSGGAYEQYF. Here the CDR3 DNA reads TGTGCCAGCACCCCAGGTAGCGGGGGGGCCTACGAGCAGTACTTC. Drawing the rest from reference TRBV7-9 and TRBJ2-7, the complete variable domain is DTGVSQNPRHKITKRGQNVTFRCDPISEHNRLYWYRQTLGQGPEFLTYFQNEAQLEKSRLLSDRFSAERPKGSFSTLEIQRTEQGDSAMYLCASTPGSGGAYEQYFGPGTRLTVT.

This clone is a singleton in its sample. The CDR3 protein is CASSELGGAAKNIQYF. The CDR3 DNA is TGTGCCAGCAGTGAATTGGGGGGGGCCGCCAAAAACATTCAGTACTTC. The chain couples TRBV6-1 to TRBJ2-4; TRBD2 is a possible D gene (7 bases). Trimming pared 2 bases from V and 1 base from J, leaving 12 bases between. The germline V gene encodes CDR1 MNHNS and CDR2 SASEGT. The CDR3 totals 16 residues.

The chain links TRBV11-2 to TRBJ2-7; tentative D call: TRBD1 (5 bases). The CDR3 covers 12 residues. V lost 6 bases and J 0 bases, leaving 6 bases between the germline ends. CDR1 SGHAT and CDR2 FQNNGV come from the germline V gene. The CDR3 loop is CASRTDSYEQYF. CDR3 DNA sequence: TGTGCCAGCAGGACAGACTCCTACGAGCAGTACTTC.